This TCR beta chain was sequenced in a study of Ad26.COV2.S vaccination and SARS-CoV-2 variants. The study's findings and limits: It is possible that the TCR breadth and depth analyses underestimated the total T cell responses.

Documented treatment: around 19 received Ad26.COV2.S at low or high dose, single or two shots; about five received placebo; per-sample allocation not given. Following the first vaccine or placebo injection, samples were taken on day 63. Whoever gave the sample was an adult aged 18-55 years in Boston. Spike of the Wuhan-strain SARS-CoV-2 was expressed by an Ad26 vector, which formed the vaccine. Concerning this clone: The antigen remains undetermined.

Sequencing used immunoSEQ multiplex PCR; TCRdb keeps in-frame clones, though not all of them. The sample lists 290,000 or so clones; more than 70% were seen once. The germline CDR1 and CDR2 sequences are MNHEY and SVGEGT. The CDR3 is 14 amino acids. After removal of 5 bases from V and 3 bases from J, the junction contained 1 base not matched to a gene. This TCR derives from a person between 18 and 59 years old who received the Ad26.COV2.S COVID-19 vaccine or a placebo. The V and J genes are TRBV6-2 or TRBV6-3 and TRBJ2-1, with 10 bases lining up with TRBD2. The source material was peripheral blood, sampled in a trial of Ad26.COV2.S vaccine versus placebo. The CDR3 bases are TGTGCCAGCAGTCGGACTAGCGGCTACAATGAGCAGTTCTTC. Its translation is CASSRTSGYNEQFF.